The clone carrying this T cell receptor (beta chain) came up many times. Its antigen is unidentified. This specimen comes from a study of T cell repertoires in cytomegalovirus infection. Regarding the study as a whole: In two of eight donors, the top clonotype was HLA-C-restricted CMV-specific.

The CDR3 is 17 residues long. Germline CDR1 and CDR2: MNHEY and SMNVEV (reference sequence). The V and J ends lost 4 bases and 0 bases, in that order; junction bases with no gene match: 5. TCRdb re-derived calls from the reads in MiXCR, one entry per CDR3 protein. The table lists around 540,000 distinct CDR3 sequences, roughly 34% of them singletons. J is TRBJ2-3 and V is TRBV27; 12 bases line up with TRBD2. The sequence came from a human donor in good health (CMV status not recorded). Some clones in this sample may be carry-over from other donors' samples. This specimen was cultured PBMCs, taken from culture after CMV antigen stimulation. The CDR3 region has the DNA TGTGCCAGCAGTTCCAGGACTAGCGGGACTAGCACAGATACGCAGTATTTT. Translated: CASSSRTSGTSTDTQYF.